These 21 T cell receptor beta chains originate from one sample sequenced in a study of blood T cell repertoires in COVID-19. Generated by immunoSEQ multiplex PCR, the TCRdb table keeps only in-frame clones and is missing some. In the table there are more than 400,000 clones, 90% of which are singletons. What was sequenced was PBMCs or T cells enriched from blood (not recorded which). The receptors stem from a man aged 18 to 29 who had recovered from COVID-19.

The chain combines TRBV28 with TRBJ1-5; D is unresolved. This CDR3 has 15 amino acids. V lost 3 bases, J lost 5 bases, and 14 bases lay in between. CDR1 is MDHEN, CDR2 SYDVKM, per germline. Written as DNA, the CDR3 is TGTGCCAGCAGTTTGTTGGCCCAGGCCCATCAGCCCCAGCATTTT. Translating gives CASSLLAQAHQPQHF.

The CDR3 is CASSHITGLAEQYF. The CDR3 nucleotides are TGTGCCAGCAGTCACATAACAGGGTTGGCCGAGCAGTACTTC. This chain links TRBV6-5 with TRBJ2-7; D possibly corresponds to TRBD1 (6 bases). CDR1 is MNHEY and CDR2 is SVGAGI in the germline V gene. The CDR3 has 14 amino acids. The ends were cut back, 5 bases at V and 6 bases at J, with 17 bases in the middle.

The rearrangement joins TRBV10-3 to TRBJ1-2; D is possibly TRBD1 (5 bases). The V end lost 11 bases, the J end lost 0 bases, and 16 bases lay between the germline ends. Germline lookup yields CDR1 ENHRY and CDR2 SYGVKD. The CDR3 runs 14 residues. CDR3 in DNA: TGTGCCGCCCTTCAGGGTCCTTCTAACTATGGCTACACCTTC. This gives the protein CAALQGPSNYGYTF.

The J gene is TRBJ1-3, the V gene TRBV3-1 (or the pseudogene TRBV3-2); D remains unclear. V was shortened by 3 bases and J by 4 bases, with 16 bases between the two germline ends. Germline CDR1 LGHDT, CDR2 YNNKEL (reference sequence). This CDR3 contains 16 residues. The CDR3 is CASSHVPQVRGNTIYF. In nucleotides, the CDR3 is TGTGCCAGCAGCCATGTACCGCAGGTCCGGGGAAACACCATATATTTT.

The V gene is TRBV5-4, the J gene TRBJ1-1; 7 positions match TRBD1. There are 14 residues in the CDR3. Trimming at V came to 4 bases and at J to 6 bases, leaving 9 bases not matched to a gene. CDR1 is SGHNT, CDR2 YYREEE, per germline (reference sequence). CDR3 nucleotide sequence: TGTGCCAGCAGCCACGGGACAGACCGGGCTGAAGCTTTCTTT. This codes for CASSHGTDRAEAFF.

The rearrangement joins TRBV24-1 to TRBJ2-3; 7 positions agree with TRBD1. The ends lost 3 bases at V and 7 bases at J; junction bases unmatched: 12. The CDR3 consists of 16 residues. Germline V gene sequence: CDR1 KGHDR, CDR2 SFDVKD. The CDR3 bases are TGTGCCACCAGTGATCCGGACAGGTTTCATAAAAATACGCAGTATTTT. This codes for CATSDPDRFHKNTQYF.

This clone has only one observation. The chain has TRBV14 and TRBJ1-6; perhaps TRBD1 as D (6 bases). Trimming pared 4 bases from V and 7 bases from J, leaving 11 bases between. The CDR3 runs to 14 residues. From germline, CDR1 is SGHDN and CDR2 FVKESK. The DNA of the CDR3 is TGTGCCAGCAGCCGGGGGGGGCCGAATTCACCCCTCCACTTT. Protein: CASSRGGPNSPLHF. Supplemented by reference TRBV14 and TRBJ1-6, the full variable domain reads EAGVTQFPSHSVIEKGQTVTLRCDPISGHDNLYWYRRVMGKEIKFLLHFVKESKQDESGMPNNRFLAERTGGTYSTLKVQPAELEDSGVYFCASSRGGPNSPLHFGNGTRLTVT.

This clone was found once. This chain uses TRBV11-1 with TRBJ1-1; 7 nucleotides align to TRBD1. J gave up 2 bases and V 6 bases, and 12 bases lay outside the gene matches. The germline V gene has CDR1 SGHAT and CDR2 FQDESV (reference sequence). This CDR3 is built from 16 residues. The DNA for the CDR3 is TGTGCCAGCAGGACCGCCTTGAGGGGGCCAAACACTGAAGCTTTCTTT. It codes for CASRTALRGPNTEAFF.

The genes are TRBV9 and TRBJ2-2; D not resolved. CDR1 and CDR2 from the germline V gene are SGDLS and YYNGEE. This CDR3 region has 13 residues. The V and J ends lost 4 bases and 4 bases respectively, with 8 bases between them. The CDR3 region is CASSPLVTGELFF. In DNA form, the CDR3 reads TGTGCCAGCAGCCCCTTAGTCACCGGGGAGCTGTTTTTT.

V and J are TRBV27 and TRBJ1-2, with 7 positions matching TRBD1. Per germline, CDR1 MNHEY and CDR2 SMNVEV (reference sequence). The length of the CDR3 is 15 residues. The V gene end was trimmed by 0 bases and the J gene end by 1 base; junction bases not matched to a gene: 2. The CDR3 DNA sequence: TGTGCCAGCAGTTTATCGAGACAGGGTAACTATGGCTACACCTTC. Protein product: CASSLSRQGNYGYTF.

The chain couples TRBV19 to TRBJ2-1; TRBD2 aligns across 10 bases. The J segment lost 10 bases and the V segment lost 3 bases, leaving 9 bases of the junction unmatched. Per the germline V gene, CDR1 is LNHDA and CDR2 is SQIVND (reference sequence). The CDR3 totals 15 residues. The CDR3 protein is CASSIMASGGLEQFF. DNA of the CDR3: TGTGCCAGTAGTATCATGGCTAGCGGGGGCCTAGAGCAGTTCTTC.

CDR3 coding DNA: TGCGCCAGCAGCCAAGGGGCGAATGATTCACCCCTCCACTTT. Amino acids: CASSQGANDSPLHF. This chain connects TRBV4-1 to TRBJ1-6; D not certain. Germline V gene lookup returns CDR1 MGHRA and CDR2 YSYEKL. V gave up 1 base and J gave up 8 bases, with 9 bases separating them. The CDR3 is made up of 14 amino acids.

V is TRBV6-2 or TRBV6-3 and J is TRBJ1-1, with a tentative D call TRBD1 (6 bases). Germline-derived CDR1 and CDR2 are MNHEY and SVGEGT. V was pared by 6 bases and J by 0 bases, with 14 bases between. The CDR3 is 15 amino acids. The CDR3 reads CASSKDRHLNTEAFF. CDR3 DNA: TGTGCCAGCAGCAAAGACAGGCACCTGAACACTGAAGCTTTCTTT.

The table lists this clone with a count of one. This chain joins TRBV18 and TRBJ1-4, with D possibly TRBD1 on 5 matching bases. Trimming removed 6 bases at V and 3 bases at J, with 14 bases between. CDR1 and CDR2 from the germline V gene are KGHSH and LQKENI. The length of the CDR3 is 15 residues. The CDR3 reads CASSRPPGANEKLFF. The CDR3 DNA is TGTGCCAGCTCCCGACCCCCGGGGGCTAATGAAAAACTGTTTTTT.

This clone was picked up one time. The V and J genes are TRBV12-1 and TRBJ2-3; the table gives TRBD1 as D, unverified against the DNA. TRBV12-1 is a pseudogene segment. The CDR3 runs to 16 residues. This chain's CDR3 is CASSLDPRGRTDTQYF. CDR3 in DNA: TGTGCCAGCAGCTTAGACCCCAGGGGCCGGACAGATACGCAGTATTTT.

This chain uses TRBV7-9 with TRBJ1-1; no reliable D call. The CDR3 spans 12 residues. With 1 base removed from V and 8 bases from J, the gap between germline ends came to 8 bases. Germline-derived CDR1 and CDR2 are SEHNR and FQNEAQ (reference sequence). CDR3 sequence (DNA): TGTGCCAGCAGCTTAGAGTTTGGCGAAGCTTTCTTT. Amino acids: CASSLEFGEAFF.

V gene TRBV28 combines with J gene TRBJ1-5; D is unresolved. V was trimmed by 6 bases and J by 1 base, leaving 10 bases between them. The CDR3 extends over 14 amino acids. CDR1 MDHEN and CDR2 SYDVKM come from the germline V gene. The CDR3 is CASSLLGSNQPQHF. DNA for the CDR3: TGTGCCAGCAGCCTCTTGGGCAGCAATCAGCCCCAGCATTTT. Based on the CDR3 plus reference TRBV28 and TRBJ1-5, the full variable domain is DVKVTQSSRYLVKRTGEKVFLECVQDMDHENMFWYRQDPGLGLRLIYFSYDVKMKEKGDIPEGYSVSREKKERFSLILESASTNQTSMYLCASSLLGSNQPQHFGDGTRLSIL.

This chain links TRBV7-3 with TRBJ1-2; no definite D call. Trimming left V 11 bases short and J 3 bases short, with 10 bases between. CDR1 and CDR2 (germline): SGHTA, FQGTGA. CDR3 length equals 11 residues. CDR3 in amino acids: CASGNDYGYTF. CDR3 DNA sequence: TGTGCCTCGGGAAACGACTATGGCTACACCTTC.

The V gene is TRBV9, the J gene TRBJ1-6, with D maybe TRBD1 (5 bases). The V gene's germline CDR1 is SGDLS and CDR2 YYNGEE. V lost 4 bases and J 7 bases, leaving 18 bases between the germline ends. The CDR3 spans 16 residues. The CDR3 DNA reads as TGTGCCAGCAGCTCTGGACAAGGGCGAAAGAATTCACCCCTCCACTTT. It yields the protein CASSSGQGRKNSPLHF.

The chain recombines TRBV5-1 with TRBJ1-1; the D gene is possibly TRBD1 (6 bases). V was cut by 7 bases and J by 1 base, with 11 bases left in between. Germline V lookup: CDR1 SGHRS, CDR2 YFSETQ. The CDR3 extends over 13 amino acids. CDR3 nucleotide sequence: TGCGCCAGCCGGACAGCTCAGAACACTGAAGCTTTCTTT. Translation: CASRTAQNTEAFF.

The genes are TRBV5-4 and TRBJ2-7, with TRBD2 matching 12 bases. V was clipped by 4 bases and J by 1 base; unmatched bases: 6. Germline values: CDR1 SGHNT, CDR2 YYREEE (reference sequence). The CDR3 has 16 amino acids. CDR3 sequence: CASSPTSGGPSYEQYF. The CDR3, as DNA: TGTGCCAGCAGCCCAACTAGCGGGGGGCCGTCCTACGAGCAGTACTTC.